This TCR beta chain derives from a study of blood T cell repertoires in COVID-19. Study summary: The cDNA or gDNA used as material had been derived from T cells, B-cell-depleted T cells, or PBMCs.

The germline CDR1 and CDR2 sequences are SGHKS and YYEKEE (reference sequence). This CDR3 contains 15 residues. V lost 3 bases and J lost 0; bases outside the gene matches: 5. Per the study methods: Amplified reference gene primers provided the basis for estimating nucleated cell counts. Assay used: immunoSEQ multiplex PCR; TCRdb lists only in-frame clones, some missing. The V and J calls and the clone size are those of that table, but D and trimming were determined from the DNA. Of 55,000 to 85,000 clones in the sample, around nine tenths were seen once. This receptor was taken from a woman younger than 30 with acute or convalescent COVID-19. J is TRBJ1-1 and V is TRBV5-5, with 7 bases identical to TRBD1. Sequencing used peripheral blood. The CDR3 bases are TGTGCCAGCAGCTATACCGGGACAGTGAACACTGAAGCTTTCTTT. Protein product: CASSYTGTVNTEAFF.